This is a list of T cell receptor beta chains from one sample in a study of a mutant IDH1 vaccine in newly diagnosed glioma. The antigens these receptors bind are not known. Assay used: immunoSEQ multiplex PCR; TCRdb lists only in-frame clones, some missing. The sample lists approximately 25,000 clones; roughly 82% were seen once. This material consisted of PBMCs, taken from a glioma patient whose treatment included an IDH1 peptide vaccine. The receptors derive from a man between 35 and 55 years old with glioma. Some clones in this sample may be carry-over from other donors' samples. The CDR3 runs from the conserved cysteine through the conserved F or W. A D gene is named only where the DNA matches it firmly. For some rows the clone size is stated as once, few or many, or as a class when expanded; others skip it.

TRBJ1-2,-,TRBD1,TRBV18,TGTGCCAGCTCACCAGACAGGGTCTATGGCTACACCTTC,CASSPDRVYGYTF
TRBJ2-5,few,-,TRBV30,TGTGCCCGGCGACAGGACGGAGGGGAGACCCAGTACTTC,CARRQDGGETQYF
TRBJ1-1,-,-,TRBV7-2,TGTGCCAGCAGCCTTTCGGGGGGACTCAGCACTGAAGCTTTCTTT,CASSLSGGLSTEAFF
TRBJ2-7,-,TRBD1,TRBV30,TGTGCCTGGACTCCGGACAGGGGTTCCTACGAGCAGTACTTC,CAWTPDRGSYEQYF
TRBJ2-7,-,-,TRBV11-3,TGTGCCAGCAGCTTACGGGCAGGCTACGAGCAGTACTTC,CASSLRAGYEQYF
TRBJ2-7,-,-,TRBV4-1,TGCGCCAGCAGCCTAAACAGGGACTCCTACGAGCAGTACTTC,CASSLNRDSYEQYF
TRBJ2-7,-,-,TRBV5-4,TGTGCCAGCAGCTTATATTCCGTTTCAGTGCAGTACTTC,CASSLYSVSVQYF
TRBJ1-3,-,-,TRBV5-4,TGTGCCAGCAGCCCTGGGGAAGGGTGGTACTCTGGAAACACCATATATTTT,CASSPGEGWYSGNTIYF
TRBJ1-1,few,-,TRBV6-1,TGTGCCAGCACCTTAGGACTGATAGCTTTCTTT,CASTLGLIAFF
TRBJ2-7,-,TRBD1,TRBV27,TGTGCCAGCAGTTCCAAACCGGGACAGGGATGGGAGCAGTACTTC,CASSSKPGQGWEQYF
TRBJ2-5,-,-,TRBV18,TGTGCCAGCTCACCCGAGGAGACCCAGTACTTC,CASSPEETQYF
TRBJ2-7,-,-,TRBV5-5,TGTGCCAGCAGCCAGATCCGGGGGGCCCGCGAGCAGTACTTC,CASSQIRGAREQYF
TRBJ2-1,-,-,TRBV5-4,TGTGCCAGCAGTTTCAGGGGGGGCCGTCTTTTCTCCTACAATGAGCAGTTCTTC,CASSFRGGRLFSYNEQFF
TRBJ1-4,-,TRBD1,TRBV7-9,TGTGCCAGCAGCTTAGAAGGGACAGGGGAAGAAAAACTGTTTTTT,CASSLEGTGEEKLFF
TRBJ1-5,-,-,TRBV30,TGTGCCTGGAGTGCGCGGCTAGACCAGCCCCAGCATTTT,CAWSARLDQPQHF
TRBJ2-7,-,TRBD2,TRBV7-2,TGTGCCAGCAGCCCGGGGCCAGCGGGGACTTACGAGCAGTACTTC,CASSPGPAGTYEQYF
TRBJ1-5,-,-,TRBV28,TGTGCCAGCAGTTTAGGGCCGGTGCCCCAGCATTTT,CASSLGPVPQHF
TRBJ2-7,-,-,TRBV2,TGTGCCAGCAGTAGCACTAGAGGTACCCGTTACGAGCAGTACTTC,CASSSTRGTRYEQYF
TRBJ2-1,few,-,TRBV6-1,TGTGCCAGCAGCCCGGACTACAATGAGCAGTTCTTC,CASSPDYNEQFF
TRBJ1-1,-,-,TRBV4-1,TGCGCCAGCAGCCAAGATAAGCGGCCTTTTAACACTGAAGCTTTCTTT,CASSQDKRPFNTEAFF
TRBJ2-5,-,TRBD2,TRBV11-2,TGTGCCAGCAGTCGGACTAGGACAGAGACCCAGTACTTC,CASSRTRTETQYF
TRBJ1-1,-,TRBD1,TRBV4-2,TGTGCCAGCAGCCAAAAGGGAGGACAGGGAAGGTCTGAAGCTTTCTTT,CASSQKGGQGRSEAFF
TRBJ1-2,-,TRBD1,TRBV4-3,TGCGCCAGCAGCCAAGATCTCCCAGGGGGGTATGATGGCTACACCTTC,CASSQDLPGGYDGYTF
TRBJ2-2,-,TRBD1,TRBV9,TGTGCCAGCAGCGTAGTGGGACAGGGGACCGGGGAGCTGTTTTTT,CASSVVGQGTGELFF
TRBJ1-1,-,-,TRBV27,TGTGCCAGCAGTTTATGGTACCCAACGGCTAACACTGAAGCTTTCTTT,CASSLWYPTANTEAFF
TRBJ2-7,-,-,TRBV5-1,TGCGCCAGCAGCTTGGGGACAGCGAGCGCCTACGAGCAGTACTTC,CASSLGTASAYEQYF
TRBJ1-1,few,-,TRBV5-6,TGTGCCAGCAGCTTTTTGGGGGAAGGCACTGAAGCTTTCTTT,CASSFLGEGTEAFF
TRBJ1-5,-,TRBD1,TRBV7-2,TGTGCCAGCAGCTTAAGAAGGACAGGATTTCAGCCCCAGCATTTT,CASSLRRTGFQPQHF
TRBJ1-1,-,-,TRBV7-8,TGTGCCAGCAGGAAAGGAGAGGCAGGAGACATGAACACTGAAGCTTTCTTT,CASRKGEAGDMNTEAFF
TRBJ2-3,-,TRBD2,TRBV9,TGTGCCAGCAGCATTCGACTAGCGGGGGACCTTAGCACAGATACGCAGTATTTT,CASSIRLAGDLSTDTQYF
TRBJ2-3,-,-,TRBV4-2,TGTGCCAGCAGCTTCATCTCCCTCTATTCTAGCGCAGATACGCAGTATTTT,CASSFISLYSSADTQYF
TRBJ1-4,few,-,TRBV5-5,TGTGCCAGCAGCCCGGCAGGGGCATTTGGTGAAAAACTGTTTTTT,CASSPAGAFGEKLFF
TRBJ1-1,-,TRBD1,TRBV6-1,TGTGCCAGCAGTGACCCGACAGGGGGGATGTCTGAAGCTTTCTTT,CASSDPTGGMSEAFF
TRBJ2-1,few,-,TRBV4-1,TGCGCCAGCACTAAGGGGGGTGGGGGGTACTCCTACAATGAGCAGTTCTTC,CASTKGGGGYSYNEQFF
TRBJ2-7,-,TRBD1,TRBV9,TGTGCCAGCAGCGTAGAAGATGGAGACAGGGTCTACGAGCAGTACTTC,CASSVEDGDRVYEQYF
TRBJ2-6,few,-,TRBV5-1,TGCGCCAGCAGCTCCTCACCTAGGTCTGGGGCCAACGTCCTGACTTTC,CASSSSPRSGANVLTF
TRBJ1-2,-,TRBD1,TRBV18,TGTGCCAGCTCACCCCCGGGACAGGGGATCTATGGCTACACCTTC,CASSPPGQGIYGYTF
TRBJ1-4,-,-,TRBV5-1,TGCGCCAGCAGCGTCCGGGACAAAGAAAAACTGTTTTTT,CASSVRDKEKLFF
TRBJ1-1,-,TRBD1,TRBV28,TGTGCCAGCAGTTTACGGGACAGGTGGAACACTGAAGCTTTCTTT,CASSLRDRWNTEAFF
TRBJ1-1,-,-,TRBV5-1,TGCGCCAGCAGCCCTCTGACCCCTATGGAGACTGAAGCTTTCTTT,CASSPLTPMETEAFF
TRBJ2-1,once,-,TRBV27,TGTGCCAGCAGTTTATCCAGGGATGAGCAGTTCTTC,CASSLSRDEQFF
TRBJ1-2,-,TRBD1,TRBV30,TGTGCCTTCCAGCAGGGGGCAGTTAACTATGGCTACACCTTC,CAFQQGAVNYGYTF